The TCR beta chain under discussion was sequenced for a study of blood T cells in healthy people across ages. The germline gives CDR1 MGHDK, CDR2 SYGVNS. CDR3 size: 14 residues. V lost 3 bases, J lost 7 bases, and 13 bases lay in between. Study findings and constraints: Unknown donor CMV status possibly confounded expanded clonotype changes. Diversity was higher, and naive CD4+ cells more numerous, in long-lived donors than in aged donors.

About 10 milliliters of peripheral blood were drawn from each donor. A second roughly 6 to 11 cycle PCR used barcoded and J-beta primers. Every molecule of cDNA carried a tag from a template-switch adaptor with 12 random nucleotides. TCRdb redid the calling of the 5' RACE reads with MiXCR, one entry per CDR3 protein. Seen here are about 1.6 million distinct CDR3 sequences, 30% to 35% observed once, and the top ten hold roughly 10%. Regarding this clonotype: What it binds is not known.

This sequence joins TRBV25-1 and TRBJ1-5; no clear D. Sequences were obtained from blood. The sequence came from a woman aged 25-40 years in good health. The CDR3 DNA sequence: TGTGCCAGCAGTGAGTTAGGTACCGGACAGCCCCAGCATTTT. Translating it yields CASSELGTGQPQHF.